The 10 T cell receptor beta chains presented below share a single source sample, sequenced in a study of blood T cell repertoires in COVID-19. Assay: immunoSEQ multiplex PCR; the TCRdb copy retains only in-frame clones and omits some. The table lists more than 200,000 clones, 86% of them singletons. Sequenced sample: peripheral blood. Every receptor here comes from a man in his forties or fifties with COVID-19, enrolled during active disease.

This clone came up once. The V gene is TRBV6-5, the J gene TRBJ2-3, with 8 bases lining up with TRBD2. Looked up from germline, CDR1 is MNHEY and CDR2 is SVGAGI. The CDR3 sequence is 16 residues long. The J segment lost 4 bases and the V segment lost 0 bases, leaving 6 bases of the junction unmatched. CDR3 loop: CASSYSSGGGADTQYF. The CDR3 DNA reads TGTGCCAGCAGTTACTCGAGCGGGGGCGGCGCAGATACGCAGTATTTT.

The V gene is TRBV7-6, the J gene TRBJ1-5, with TRBD1 as a possible D gene (6 bases). This CDR3 is built from 15 residues. Germline loops: CDR1 SGHVS, CDR2 FNYEAQ. The V gene lost 3 bases and the J gene lost 6 bases, with 15 bases spanning the gap. In DNA form, the CDR3 reads TGTGCCAGCAGCTTGGGAACAGGGAGGGGTCAGCCCCAGCATTTT. This codes for CASSLGTGRGQPQHF.

A single count supports this clone. The rearrangement joins TRBV7-9 to TRBJ2-7, with TRBD2 matching 12 bases. The CDR3 is 14 residues long. Germline V gene lookup returns CDR1 SEHNR and CDR2 FQNEAQ (reference sequence). Trimming took 4 bases from V and 6 from J; bases not matched to a gene: 4. The CDR3 spells CASSSGLAGPEQYF. The CDR3 nucleotides read TGTGCCAGCAGCTCAGGACTAGCGGGACCCGAGCAGTACTTC.

The V call is TRBV27, the J call TRBJ1-3; no firm D call. This CDR3 is 16 amino acids long. Germline CDR1 is MNHEY and CDR2 is SMNVEV (reference sequence). Trimming stripped 7 bases from V and 3 bases from J, with 19 bases between. CDR3 DNA sequence: TGTGCCAGCAATAGACGCGGGCCTCCGATTGGAAACACCATATATTTT. Protein: CASNRRGPPIGNTIYF.

This clone was observed a single time. This rearrangement joins TRBV30 to TRBJ2-1, with D perhaps TRBD2 (6 bases). This CDR3 is 13 amino acids long. Germline V gives CDR1 GTSNPN, CDR2 SVGIG (reference sequence). Trimming pared 2 bases from V and 6 bases from J, leaving 11 bases between. CDR3 amino acids: CAWSTSLGNEQFF. DNA for the CDR3: TGTGCCTGGAGTACTAGCTTAGGCAATGAGCAGTTCTTC.

This rearrangement joins TRBV5-1 to TRBJ2-5; 7 bases match TRBD1. Per germline, CDR1 SGHRS and CDR2 YFSETQ. The J segment lost 7 bases and the V segment lost 0 bases, leaving 12 bases of the junction unmatched. The CDR3 totals 16 residues. The DNA of the CDR3 is TGCGCCAGCAGCTTGGCCTTAAGACAGGGCGAGGGGACCCAGTACTTC. Translation: CASSLALRQGEGTQYF. The variable domain in full, completed from reference TRBV5-1 and TRBJ2-5, reads KAGVTQTPRYLIKTRGQQVTLSCSPISGHRSVSWYQQTPGQGLQFLFEYFSETQRNKGNFPGRFSGRQFSNSRSEMNVSTLELGDSALYLCASSLALRQGEGTQYFGPGTRLLVL.

J is TRBJ1-1 and V is TRBV6-6; 7 bases map to TRBD1. V trimming: 5 bases; J trimming: 11 bases; junction bases outside the gene matches: 11. The CDR3 consists of 13 residues. Germline CDR1 and CDR2: MNHNY and SVGAGI (reference sequence). CDR3 DNA: TGTGCCAGCAGTACCCCGACAGGGTTGGGGGCTTTCTTT. Translated, it gives CASSTPTGLGAFF.

CDR3 region: CSAGTASAGNTIYF. The CDR3 DNA follows: TGCAGCGCCGGGACAGCCTCCGCTGGAAACACCATATATTTT. The V gene is TRBV29-1, the J gene TRBJ1-3; 7 bases align to TRBD1. Trimming removed 7 bases from V and 2 bases from J; junction bases left unmatched: 8. Germline V gene lookup returns CDR1 SQVTM and CDR2 ANQGSEA. The CDR3 is made up of 14 amino acids.

V gene TRBV5-1 combines with J gene TRBJ2-7; a possible D gene is TRBD2 (6 bases). V lost 4 bases and J lost 5, with 16 bases in between. CDR3 length equals 14 residues. CDR1 is SGHRS, CDR2 YFSETQ, per germline. The CDR3 nucleotides read TGCGCCAGCAGCGGCGGGACGGTCTTCCACGAGCAGTACTTC. Translated, it gives CASSGGTVFHEQYF.

The chain's CDR3 is CASSYSDRRYNEQFF. The CDR3 nucleotides read TGTGCCAGCAGTTACTCGGACAGGCGTTACAATGAGCAGTTCTTC. V gene TRBV6-2 or TRBV6-3 combines with J gene TRBJ2-1; 7 bases line up with TRBD1. Germline V gene sequence: CDR1 MNHEY, CDR2 SVGEGT. V trimming: 0 bases; J trimming: 4 bases; junction bases outside the gene matches: 3. This CDR3 is built from 15 residues.